This T cell receptor (beta chain) was identified in a study of cytomegalovirus exposure and HLA in healthy donors. The study's findings and limits: HLA alleles showed associations with about 15,000 TCR beta sequences in a later analysis, at a 0.05 false discovery rate.

The CDR3 has 14 residues. The V gene's germline CDR1 is SGHNT and CDR2 YENEEA. The junction had 3 bases not matched to a gene; V was cut back by 2 bases and J by 2 bases. PCR involved 60 Vbeta and 13 Jbeta primers. Assay: immunoSEQ multiplex PCR; the TCRdb copy retains only in-frame clones and omits some. The repertoire holds roughly 150,000 clones, with almost 80% as singletons. In regard to this clone: Its antigen is undetermined.

The sequence came from a male donor in good health and CMV-seronegative. The gene calls are TRBV11-3 and TRBJ2-7; 7 bases agree with TRBD2. Sequencing used PBMCs. In nucleotides, the CDR3 is TGTGCCAGCAGCTTATCTGGGACTACCTACGAGCAGTACTTC. As protein: CASSLSGTTYEQYF.